Each of the 22 T cell receptor beta chains below was sequenced from the same sample in a study of T-cell reconstitution after alpha-beta-depleted transplantation in children (TCRdb year 2016). Library preparation was by PCR. The sequencer was an Illumina HiSeq 2500. Molecular barcoding was employed in the preparation of TCR libraries, with unique molecular identifiers being used to normalize TCRbeta repertoire quantification. TCRdb reanalyzed the raw reads on its own, using fastp at Q25 for trimming and MiXCR for clone calling, and kept in-frame beta chains. Each CDR3 protein gets just one entry, which takes the most common genes and DNA from the rows behind it. This sample has about 240,000 distinct CDR3 sequences in its table, and around 25% of those were observed once. Of the sample, about 2.6% is held by the ten largest clones. Reading the label with the study, this specimen's treatment or condition is: allogeneic hematopoietic cell transplantation with graft depleted of TCRalphabeta T cells and CD19 B cells.

The starting material was PBMCs, obtained before TCRalphabeta/CD19-depleted stem cell transplant. The receptor set was obtained from a girl aged 2 to 9 with Fanconi anemia, due to receive a stem cell transplant.

This clonotype was seen a few times. The chain joins TRBV29-1 to TRBJ2-1; 11 bases are a match to TRBD2. Germline V gene lookup returns CDR1 SQVTM and CDR2 ANQGSEA. Trimming at V came to 2 bases and at J to 1 base, leaving 4 bases not matched to a gene. CDR3 length: 16 amino acids. The CDR3 bases are TGCAGCGTTGAATTTCCTAGCGGGAGGTCCTACAATGAGCAGTTCTTC. It encodes CSVEFPSGRSYNEQFF.

The chain combines TRBV20-1 with TRBJ2-7; 7 bases map to TRBD1. The V gene's germline CDR1 is DFQATT and CDR2 SNEGSKA (reference sequence). The CDR3 sequence is 13 residues long. V trimming: 6 bases; J trimming: 4 bases; junction bases outside the gene matches: 9. CDR3 in amino acids: CSARQGSMYEQYF. The CDR3 DNA sequence: TGCAGTGCCCGACAGGGAAGTATGTACGAGCAGTACTTC.

The chain couples TRBV30 to TRBJ2-1; 9 positions match TRBD2. The germline gives CDR1 GTSNPN, CDR2 SVGIG (reference sequence). The CDR3 totals 19 residues. V shed 1 base and J 0 bases; nucleotides not matched to a gene: 13. The CDR3 region is CAWSGYQRGASSSYNEQFF. CDR3 nucleotide sequence: TGTGCCTGGAGTGGTTACCAGCGGGGGGCCTCCAGCTCCTACAATGAGCAGTTCTTC.

J is TRBJ2-1 and V is TRBV29-1; D not certain. CDR1 and CDR2 from the germline V gene are SQVTM and ANQGSEA. Trimming removed 0 bases from V and 9 bases from J, with 3 bases in between. This CDR3 comprises 10 residues. This chain's CDR3 is CSVEDLEQFF. As DNA, the CDR3 is TGCAGCGTTGAAGATCTTGAGCAGTTCTTC.

This clonotype was seen many times. The chain uses TRBV21-1 and TRBJ2-5; the listed D gene, TRBD1, was not tested against the DNA. TRBV21-1 is deemed a pseudogene. The CDR3 is 13 residues long. The CDR3 sequence is CARGGQGQETQYF. The CDR3 DNA sequence: TGTGCCAGAGGGGGACAGGGGCAAGAGACCCAGTACTTC.

This clonotype has more than one count but fewer than ten. The chain joins TRBV7-2 to TRBJ2-7; D is perhaps TRBD2 (7 bases). The V end was cut by 9 bases, the J end by 6 bases, with 21 bases between. The CDR3 covers 14 residues. Per germline, CDR1 SGHTA and CDR2 FQGNSA. This CDR3 is CASWGGPLTSEQYF. The CDR3 DNA sequence: TGTGCCAGTTGGGGGGGGCCCCTTACGAGCGAGCAGTACTTC. Full variable domain (remainder filled in from reference TRBV7-2 and TRBJ2-7): GAGVSQSPSNKVTEKGKDVELRCDPISGHTALYWYRQSLGQGLEFLIYFQGNSAPDKSGLPSDRFSAERTGGSVSTLTIQRTQQEDSAVYLCASWGGPLTSEQYFGPGTRLTVT.

This chain links TRBV18 with TRBJ2-1; D may be TRBD1 or TRBD2 (5 bases each). The length of the CDR3 is 14 residues. CDR1 is KGHSH and CDR2 is LQKENI in the germline V gene. Trimming stripped 3 bases from V and 4 bases from J, with 10 bases between. In nucleotides, the CDR3 is TGTGCCAGCTCACCTTCGGGGCCTTACAATGAGCAGTTCTTC. It is translated as CASSPSGPYNEQFF.

Only one count was recorded for this clonotype. The rearrangement uses TRBV5-1 and TRBJ1-2; the match to TRBD1 covers 7 bases. Per germline, CDR1 SGHRS and CDR2 YFSETQ. Trimming took 0 bases from V and 4 from J; bases not matched to a gene: 3. The length of the CDR3 is 14 residues. The CDR3 DNA reads TGCGCCAGCAGCTTGGAAGACAGGGTCTATGGCTACACCTTC. Its translation is CASSLEDRVYGYTF.

V usage is TRBV28 and J usage is TRBJ2-7; D is undetermined. CDR3 length: 14 residues. Per germline, CDR1 MDHEN and CDR2 SYDVKM. Trimming left V 7 bases short and J 0 bases short, with 13 bases between. The CDR3 bases are TGTGCCAGCACGCGACTGCTTAGCTCCTACGAGCAGTACTTC. Amino acid sequence: CASTRLLSSYEQYF.

The rearrangement links TRBV4-2 to TRBJ2-2; TRBD2 matches 8 bases. The CDR3 runs 16 residues. Trimming cost V 4 bases and J 0 bases; bases outside gene matches: 4. Germline V gene sequence: CDR1 LGHNA, CDR2 YNFKEQ. CDR3 sequence (DNA): TGTGCCAGCAGCCCCCTGACTAGCGCGAACACCGGGGAGCTGTTTTTT. Protein product: CASSPLTSANTGELFF.

The chain recombines TRBV6-2 or TRBV6-3 with TRBJ2-5; TRBD1 matches at 9 bases. CDR1 and CDR2 (germline): MNHEY, SVGEGT. The CDR3 totals 17 residues. The V segment lost 0 bases and the J segment 1 base; nucleotides outside the gene matches: 6. CDR3 protein: CASSYSRQGVPQETQYF. The CDR3 region has the DNA TGTGCCAGCAGTTACTCGAGACAGGGGGTCCCCCAAGAGACCCAGTACTTC.

This rearrangement joins TRBV27 to TRBJ2-7; 8 nucleotides line up with TRBD2. Germline trimming cut 0 bases from V and 3 bases from J; bases unmatched to any gene: 7. The CDR3 covers 16 residues. Germline CDR1 is MNHEY and CDR2 is SMNVEV (reference sequence). CDR3 sequence: CASSLSRRGAHYEQYF. CDR3 in DNA: TGTGCCAGCAGTTTATCTCGGCGGGGGGCTCACTACGAGCAGTACTTC.

This chain links TRBV29-1 with TRBJ2-3; D might be TRBD1 or TRBD2, each matching 5 bases. Germline-derived CDR1 and CDR2 are SQVTM and ANQGSEA. V lost 4 bases and J lost 1, with 9 bases in between. The CDR3 contains 13 residues. The CDR3 region has the DNA TGCAGCGTTGCGAGGGGCCGCACAGATACGCAGTATTTT. Translation gives CSVARGRTDTQYF.

The rearrangement joins TRBV20-1 to TRBJ2-1; D may match TRBD1 or TRBD2 (5 bases each). This CDR3 has 13 amino acids. V lost 3 bases and J lost 5, with 11 bases in between. From germline, CDR1 is DFQATT and CDR2 SNEGSKA (reference sequence). The CDR3 DNA sequence: TGCAGTGCTAGGAGGGGATGGAACAATGAGCAGTTCTTC. Translation: CSARRGWNNEQFF.

This clonotype was counted many times. The gene calls are TRBV18 and TRBJ2-5; no clear D. The CDR3 is 13 residues long. The V and J ends lost 3 bases and 2 bases respectively, with 7 bases between them. Germline loops: CDR1 KGHSH, CDR2 LQKENI. As DNA, the CDR3 is TGTGCCAGCTCACCCCTAGAACAAGAGACCCAGTACTTC. Encoded protein: CASSPLEQETQYF. The full variable domain, with the rest looked up from reference TRBV18 and TRBJ2-5, is NAGVMQNPRHLVRRRGQEARLRCSPMKGHSHVYWYRQLPEEGLKFMVYLQKENIIDESGMPKERFSAEFPKEGPSILRIQQVVRGDSAAYFCASSPLEQETQYFGPGTRLLVL.

With regard to this clonotype: A much larger clone is a single base away; this may be a read error. The chain joins TRBV29-1 to TRBJ2-1; D is ambiguous. Germline V CDR1 and CDR2: SQVTM, ANQGSEA. The CDR3 totals 11 residues. CDR3 DNA: TGCGGCGTACGTGGGGTGGATGAGCAGTTCTTC. Protein product: CGVRGVDEQFF.

This clonotype was picked up a small number of times. CDR3 sequence (DNA): TGCAGTCCTTATGGCTACACCTTC. Encoded protein: CSPYGYTF. The chain is built from TRBV20-1 and TRBJ1-2, with D unclear. Germline CDR1 reads DFQATT; CDR2 reads SNEGSKA (reference sequence). The CDR3 is 8 residues long. V lost 8 bases, J lost 5 bases, and 3 bases lay in between.

The sample holds a few counts of this clonotype. CDR3 DNA: TGTGCCAGCAGCGCCGGGGAAATCGGGGGAGATTACGAGCAGTACTTC. Protein: CASSAGEIGGDYEQYF. The chain recombines TRBV9 with TRBJ2-7, with D possibly TRBD2 on 6 matching bases. Germline V gene lookup returns CDR1 SGDLS and CDR2 YYNGEE. CDR3 length: 16 amino acids. V lost 3 bases and J 4 bases, leaving 20 bases between the germline ends.

This clonotype was observed many times. The V gene is TRBV28, the J gene TRBJ2-3; 10 positions match TRBD2. This CDR3 region has 16 residues. Trimming at V came to 7 bases and at J to 1 base, leaving 8 bases not matched to a gene. The germline CDR1 and CDR2 sequences are MDHEN and SYDVKM. The CDR3 protein is CASISLTSGGTDTQYF. The DNA of the CDR3 is TGTGCCAGCATCTCCCTCACTAGCGGGGGCACAGATACGCAGTATTTT.

The chain combines TRBV10-3 with TRBJ2-1, with a weak D call TRBD1 (5 bases). Trimming shortened V by 8 bases and J by 6 bases, and 8 bases separated the two germline ends. The germline gives CDR1 ENHRY, CDR2 SYGVKD. CDR3 length: 11 residues. Written as DNA, the CDR3 is TGTGCCATCTCTCAGGGCAATGAGCAGTTCTTC. It is translated as CAISQGNEQFF.

Notes on this clonotype: At one end the junction does not follow the germline gene, possibly because of a read error. The chain combines TRBV7-9 with TRBJ2-3; D is perhaps TRBD2 (6 bases). The germline gives CDR1 SEHNR, CDR2 FQNEAQ (reference sequence). This CDR3 spans 11 amino acids. CDR3 residues: CASRWDSPVSF. The CDR3 nucleotides are TGTGCCAGCAGGTGGGACTCCCCCGTGAGTTTT.

This clonotype has a count of ten or more. The chain recombines TRBV5-1 with TRBJ1-1; D remains unclear. V gave up 0 bases and J gave up 1 base, with 4 bases separating them. CDR3 length equals 13 residues. Per germline, CDR1 SGHRS and CDR2 YFSETQ. The CDR3 here is CASSLEQNTEAFF. CDR3 nucleotides: TGCGCCAGCAGCTTGGAACAGAACACTGAAGCTTTCTTT.